The entry below describes one T cell receptor (beta chain). The antigen is not known. This entry is derived from a study of T cells in Graves' hyperthyroidism and ophthalmopathy. Points from the study as a whole: Median prediction lead before ophthalmopathy onset was 5 to 7.5 months with the model.

With 1 base clipped from V and 2 bases from J, the junction kept 7 bases outside the gene matches. The CDR3 sequence is 16 residues long. Per the germline V gene, CDR1 is MGHRA and CDR2 is YSYEKL. Amplification of TCR beta CDR3 regions was performed using RNA transcripts as template. The primer set for the first-round RT-PCR of the TCR CDR3 was HTBI. TCRdb passed the multiplex PCR reads through MiXCR, listing each CDR3 protein once. The table records 650,000 to 800,000 distinct CDR3 sequences, just under 45% of them present only once. The TCR sequence derives from an adult man with Graves' disease, either hyperthyroidism or ophthalmopathy (not recorded which). The chain links TRBV4-1 to TRBJ2-7; 8 positions agree with TRBD1. Specimen: peripheral blood or thyroid tissue (not recorded which). CDR3 sequence: CASSQGRDRLTYEQYF. CDR3 DNA sequence: TGCGCCAGCAGCCAAGGCCGGGACAGGCTCACCTACGAGCAGTACTTC.